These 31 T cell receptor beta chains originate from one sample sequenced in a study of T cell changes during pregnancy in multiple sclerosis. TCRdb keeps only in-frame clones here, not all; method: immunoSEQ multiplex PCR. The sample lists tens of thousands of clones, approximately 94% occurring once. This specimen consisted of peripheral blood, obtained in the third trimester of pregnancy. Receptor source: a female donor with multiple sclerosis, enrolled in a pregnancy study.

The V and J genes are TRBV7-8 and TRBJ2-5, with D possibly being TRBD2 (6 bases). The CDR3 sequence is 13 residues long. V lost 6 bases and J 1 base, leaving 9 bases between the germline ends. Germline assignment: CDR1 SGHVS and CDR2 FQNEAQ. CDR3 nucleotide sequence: TGTGCCAGCAGTGGGGGGTTCCAAGAGACCCAGTACTTC. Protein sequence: CASSGGFQETQYF.

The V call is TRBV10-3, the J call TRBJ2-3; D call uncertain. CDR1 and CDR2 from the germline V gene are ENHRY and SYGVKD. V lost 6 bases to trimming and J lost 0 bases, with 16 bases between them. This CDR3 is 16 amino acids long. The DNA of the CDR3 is TGTGCCATCAGAACCCCTGGCACCCTTAGCACAGATACGCAGTATTTT. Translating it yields CAIRTPGTLSTDTQYF.

The CDR3 here is CASSRGQSFMETQYF. In DNA form, the CDR3 reads TGTGCCAGCTCACGGGGACAGTCGTTCATGGAGACCCAGTACTTC. V usage is TRBV18 and J usage is TRBJ2-5; 7 nucleotides match TRBD1. The CDR3 has 15 residues. From germline, CDR1 is KGHSH and CDR2 LQKENI. The V and J ends lost 4 bases and 5 bases, in that order; junction bases with no gene match: 10.

In DNA form, the CDR3 reads TGTGCCAGTAGCCACGATAGCTCTGGAAACACCATATATTTT. Translated, it gives CASSHDSSGNTIYF. The V call is TRBV19, the J call TRBJ1-3; D not certain. The V end was cut by 6 bases, the J end by 0 bases, with 9 bases between. This CDR3 region has 14 residues. From germline, CDR1 is LNHDA and CDR2 SQIVND (reference sequence). Full variable domain (outside the CDR3, taken from reference TRBV19 and TRBJ1-3): DGGITQSPKYLFRKEGQNVTLSCEQNLNHDAMYWYRQDPGQGLRLIYYSQIVNDFQKGDIAEGYSVSREKKESFPLTVTSAQKNPTAFYLCASSHDSSGNTIYFGEGSWLTVV.

The CDR3 nucleotides read TGTGCCAGCAGCTGGGACAGCAATGAGCAGTTCTTC. This gives the protein CASSWDSNEQFF. J is TRBJ2-1 and V is TRBV5-6, with 7 nucleotides matching TRBD1. The V and J ends lost 3 bases and 6 bases, in that order; junction bases with no gene match: 0. Germline-derived CDR1 and CDR2 are SGHDT and YYEEEE. This CDR3 contains 12 residues.

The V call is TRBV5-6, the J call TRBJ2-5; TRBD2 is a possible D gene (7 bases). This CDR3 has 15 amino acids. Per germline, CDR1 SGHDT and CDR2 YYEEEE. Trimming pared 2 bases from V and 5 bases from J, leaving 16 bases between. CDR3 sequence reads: CASSLGGAAVETQYF. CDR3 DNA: TGTGCCAGCAGCTTAGGGGGGGCCGCAGTGGAGACCCAGTACTTC.

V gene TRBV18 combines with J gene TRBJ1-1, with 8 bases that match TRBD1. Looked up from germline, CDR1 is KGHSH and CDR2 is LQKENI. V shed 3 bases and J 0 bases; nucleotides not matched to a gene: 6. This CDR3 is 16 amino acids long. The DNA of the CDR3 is TGTGCCAGCTCACCCCTCGGACAGGGATTGAACACTGAAGCTTTCTTT. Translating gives CASSPLGQGLNTEAFF.

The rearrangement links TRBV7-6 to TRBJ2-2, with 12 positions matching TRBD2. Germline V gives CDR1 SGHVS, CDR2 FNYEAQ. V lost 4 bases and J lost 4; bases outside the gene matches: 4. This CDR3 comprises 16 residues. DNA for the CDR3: TGTGCCAGCAGCTATTCTAGCGGGGGGGCCACCGGGGAGCTGTTTTTT. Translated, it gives CASSYSSGGATGELFF.

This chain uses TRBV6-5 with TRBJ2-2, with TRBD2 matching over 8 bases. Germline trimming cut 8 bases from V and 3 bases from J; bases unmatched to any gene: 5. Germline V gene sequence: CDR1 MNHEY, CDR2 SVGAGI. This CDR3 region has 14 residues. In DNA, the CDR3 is TGTGCCAGCCTATCCGGGGGGGACACCGGGGAGCTGTTTTTT. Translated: CASLSGGDTGELFF.

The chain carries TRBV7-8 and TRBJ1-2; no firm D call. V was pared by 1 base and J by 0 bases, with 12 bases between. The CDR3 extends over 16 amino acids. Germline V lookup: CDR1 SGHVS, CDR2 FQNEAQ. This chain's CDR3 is CASSLDGGYANYGYTF. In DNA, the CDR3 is TGTGCCAGCAGCTTAGATGGAGGATACGCTAACTATGGCTACACCTTC. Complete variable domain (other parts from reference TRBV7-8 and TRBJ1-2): GAGVSQSPRYKVAKRGQDVALRCDPISGHVSLFWYQQALGQGPEFLTYFQNEAQLDKSGLPSDRFFAERPEGSVSTLKIQRTQQEDSAVYLCASSLDGGYANYGYTFGSGTRLTVV.

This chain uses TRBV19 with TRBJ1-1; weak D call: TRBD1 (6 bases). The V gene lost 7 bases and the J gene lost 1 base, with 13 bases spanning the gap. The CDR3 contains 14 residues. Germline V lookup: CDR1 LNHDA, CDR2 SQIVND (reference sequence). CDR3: CASTPDRQNTEAFF. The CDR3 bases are TGTGCCAGTACCCCTGACAGGCAGAACACTGAAGCTTTCTTT.

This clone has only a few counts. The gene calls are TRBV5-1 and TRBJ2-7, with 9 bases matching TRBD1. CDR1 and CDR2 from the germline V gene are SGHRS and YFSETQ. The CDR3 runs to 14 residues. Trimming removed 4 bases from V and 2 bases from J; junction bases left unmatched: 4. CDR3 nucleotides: TGCGCCAGCAGCCCGGACAGGGGCCCCTACGAGCAGTACTTC. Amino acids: CASSPDRGPYEQYF.

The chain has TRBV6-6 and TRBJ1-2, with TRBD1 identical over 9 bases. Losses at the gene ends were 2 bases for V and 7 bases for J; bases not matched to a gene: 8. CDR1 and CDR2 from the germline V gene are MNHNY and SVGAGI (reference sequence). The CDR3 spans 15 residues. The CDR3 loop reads CASSYLGTGITGYTF. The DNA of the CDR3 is TGTGCCAGCAGTTACCTTGGGACAGGGATTACTGGCTACACCTTC.

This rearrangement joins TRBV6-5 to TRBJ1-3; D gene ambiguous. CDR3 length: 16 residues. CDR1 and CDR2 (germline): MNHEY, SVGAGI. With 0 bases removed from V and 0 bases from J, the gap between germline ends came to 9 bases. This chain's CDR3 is CASSYSGPRSGNTIYF. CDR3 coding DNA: TGTGCCAGCAGTTACTCTGGCCCACGCTCTGGAAACACCATATATTTT.

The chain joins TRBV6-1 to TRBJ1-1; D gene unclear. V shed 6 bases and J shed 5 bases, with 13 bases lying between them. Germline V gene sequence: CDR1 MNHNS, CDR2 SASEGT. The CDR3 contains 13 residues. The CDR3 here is CASSPTRRTEAFF. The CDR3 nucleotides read TGTGCCAGCAGCCCTACAAGGAGAACTGAAGCTTTCTTT.

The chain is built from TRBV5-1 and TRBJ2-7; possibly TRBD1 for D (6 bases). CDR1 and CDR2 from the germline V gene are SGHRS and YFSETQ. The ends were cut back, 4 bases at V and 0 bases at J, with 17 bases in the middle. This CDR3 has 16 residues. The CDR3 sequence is CASSLPTDRFSYEQYF. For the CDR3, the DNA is TGCGCCAGCAGCCTCCCAACTGACAGGTTCTCCTACGAGCAGTACTTC.

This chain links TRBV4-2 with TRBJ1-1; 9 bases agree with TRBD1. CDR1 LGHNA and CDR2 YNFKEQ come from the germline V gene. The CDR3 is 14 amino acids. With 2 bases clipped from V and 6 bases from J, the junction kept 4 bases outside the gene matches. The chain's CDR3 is CASSQLGQGSEAFF. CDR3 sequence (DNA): TGTGCCAGCAGCCAACTCGGACAGGGGTCTGAAGCTTTCTTT.

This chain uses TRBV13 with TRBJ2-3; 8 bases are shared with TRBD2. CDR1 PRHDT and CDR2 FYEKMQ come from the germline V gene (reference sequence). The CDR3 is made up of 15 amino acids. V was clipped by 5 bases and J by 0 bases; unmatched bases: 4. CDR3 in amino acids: CASSPQRGSTDTQYF. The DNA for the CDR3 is TGTGCCAGCAGCCCTCAGCGGGGGAGCACAGATACGCAGTATTTT.

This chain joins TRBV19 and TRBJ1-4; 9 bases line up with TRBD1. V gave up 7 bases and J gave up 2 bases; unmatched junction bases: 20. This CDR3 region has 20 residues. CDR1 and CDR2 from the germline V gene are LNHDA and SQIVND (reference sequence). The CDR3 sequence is CASTARRGTGLSATNEKLFF. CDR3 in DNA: TGTGCCAGTACCGCAAGACGCGGGACAGGGCTATCGGCTACTAATGAAAAACTGTTTTTT.

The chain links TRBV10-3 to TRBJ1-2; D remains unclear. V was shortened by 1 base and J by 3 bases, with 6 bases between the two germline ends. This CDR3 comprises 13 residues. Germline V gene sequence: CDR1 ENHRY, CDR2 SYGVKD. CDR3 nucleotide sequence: TGTGCCATCAGTGAGTTCCGCGACTATGGCTACACCTTC. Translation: CAISEFRDYGYTF.

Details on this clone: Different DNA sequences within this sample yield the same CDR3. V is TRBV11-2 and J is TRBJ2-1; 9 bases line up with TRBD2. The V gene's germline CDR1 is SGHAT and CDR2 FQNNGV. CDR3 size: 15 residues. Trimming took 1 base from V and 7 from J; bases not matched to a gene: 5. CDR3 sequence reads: CASSLGRGGRNEQFF. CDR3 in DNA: TGTGCCAGCAGCTTAGGGCGGGGGGGCCGGAATGAGCAGTTCTTC.

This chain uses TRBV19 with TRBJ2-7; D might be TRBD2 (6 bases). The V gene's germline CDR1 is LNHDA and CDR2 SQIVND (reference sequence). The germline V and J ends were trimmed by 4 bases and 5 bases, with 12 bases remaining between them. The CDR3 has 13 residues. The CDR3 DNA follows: TGTGCCAGTAGTAAGGATGGGGAGGACGAGCAGTACTTC. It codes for CASSKDGEDEQYF. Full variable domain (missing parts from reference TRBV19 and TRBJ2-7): DGGITQSPKYLFRKEGQNVTLSCEQNLNHDAMYWYRQDPGQGLRLIYYSQIVNDFQKGDIAEGYSVSREKKESFPLTVTSAQKNPTAFYLCASSKDGEDEQYFGPGTRLTVT.

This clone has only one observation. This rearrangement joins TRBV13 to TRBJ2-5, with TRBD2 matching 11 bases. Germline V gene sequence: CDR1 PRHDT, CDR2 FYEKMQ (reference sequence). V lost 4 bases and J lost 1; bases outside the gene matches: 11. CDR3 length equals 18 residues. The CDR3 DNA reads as TGTGCCAGCAGCTCACGTAGCGGGGGGGCGGTTGGCCAAGAGACCCAGTACTTC. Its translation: CASSSRSGGAVGQETQYF.

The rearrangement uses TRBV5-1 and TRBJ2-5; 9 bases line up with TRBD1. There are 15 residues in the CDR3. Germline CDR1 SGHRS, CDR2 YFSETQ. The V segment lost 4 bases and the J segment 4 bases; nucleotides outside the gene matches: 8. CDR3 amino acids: CASSLGDRDRETQYF. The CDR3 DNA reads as TGCGCCAGCAGCCTCGGGGACAGGGATCGAGAGACCCAGTACTTC.

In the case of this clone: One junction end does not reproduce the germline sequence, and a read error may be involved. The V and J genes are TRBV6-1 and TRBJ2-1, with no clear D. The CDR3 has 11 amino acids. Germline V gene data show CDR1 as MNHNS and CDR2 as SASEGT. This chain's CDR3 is CASSERQAIIF. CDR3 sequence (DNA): TGTGCCAGCAGTGAAAGGCAGGCTATCATCTTC.

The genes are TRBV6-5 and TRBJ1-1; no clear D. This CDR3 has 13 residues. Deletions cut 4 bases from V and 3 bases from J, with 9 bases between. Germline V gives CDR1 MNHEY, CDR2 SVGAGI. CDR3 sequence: CASSFQEHTEAFF. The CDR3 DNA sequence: TGTGCCAGCAGTTTCCAGGAACACACTGAAGCTTTCTTT.

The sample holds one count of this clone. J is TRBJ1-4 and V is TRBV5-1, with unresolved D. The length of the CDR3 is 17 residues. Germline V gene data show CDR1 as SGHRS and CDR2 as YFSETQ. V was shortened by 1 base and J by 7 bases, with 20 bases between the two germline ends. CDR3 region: CASSLNSQLQLGEKLFF. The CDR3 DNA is TGCGCCAGCAGCTTGAACAGCCAGTTACAACTAGGTGAAAAACTGTTTTTT.

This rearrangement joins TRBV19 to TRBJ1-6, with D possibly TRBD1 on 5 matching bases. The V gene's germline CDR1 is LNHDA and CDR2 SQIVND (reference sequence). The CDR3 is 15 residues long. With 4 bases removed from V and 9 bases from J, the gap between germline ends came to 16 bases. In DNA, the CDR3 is TGTGCCAGTAGTACTGGCAGGGCGATCCGTTCACCCCTCCACTTT. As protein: CASSTGRAIRSPLHF.

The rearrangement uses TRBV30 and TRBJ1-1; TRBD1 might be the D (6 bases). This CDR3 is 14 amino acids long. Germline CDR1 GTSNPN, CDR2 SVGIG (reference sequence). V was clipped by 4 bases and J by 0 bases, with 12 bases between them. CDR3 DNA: TGTGCCTGGATCAGCAGGGGATTGAACACTGAAGCTTTCTTT. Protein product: CAWISRGLNTEAFF.

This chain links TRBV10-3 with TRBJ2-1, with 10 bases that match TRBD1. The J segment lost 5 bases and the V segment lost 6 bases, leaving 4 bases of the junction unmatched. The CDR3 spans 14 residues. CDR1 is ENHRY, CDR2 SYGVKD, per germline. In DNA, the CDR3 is TGTGCCATCAGGCAGGACAGGGGGGACAATGAGCAGTTCTTC. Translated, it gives CAIRQDRGDNEQFF.

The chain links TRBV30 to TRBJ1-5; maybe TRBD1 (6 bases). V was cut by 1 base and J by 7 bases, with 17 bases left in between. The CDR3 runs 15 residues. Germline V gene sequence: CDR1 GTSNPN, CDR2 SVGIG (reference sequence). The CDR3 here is CAWSGIRGAGQPQHF. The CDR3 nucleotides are TGTGCCTGGAGTGGTATACGGGGGGCTGGGCAGCCCCAGCATTTT.